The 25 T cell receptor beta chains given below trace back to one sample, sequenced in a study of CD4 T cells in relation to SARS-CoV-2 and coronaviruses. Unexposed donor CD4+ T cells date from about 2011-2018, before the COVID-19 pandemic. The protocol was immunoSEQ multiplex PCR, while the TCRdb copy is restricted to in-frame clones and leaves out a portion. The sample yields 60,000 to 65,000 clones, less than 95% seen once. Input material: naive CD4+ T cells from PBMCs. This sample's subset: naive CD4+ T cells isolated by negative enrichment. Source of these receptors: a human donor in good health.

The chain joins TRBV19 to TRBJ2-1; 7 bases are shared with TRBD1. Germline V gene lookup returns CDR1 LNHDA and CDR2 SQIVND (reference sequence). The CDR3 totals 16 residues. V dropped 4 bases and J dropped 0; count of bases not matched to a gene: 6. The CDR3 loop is CASSTEDRNSYNEQFF. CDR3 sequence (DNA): TGTGCCAGTAGTACCGAGGACAGGAACTCCTACAATGAGCAGTTCTTC.

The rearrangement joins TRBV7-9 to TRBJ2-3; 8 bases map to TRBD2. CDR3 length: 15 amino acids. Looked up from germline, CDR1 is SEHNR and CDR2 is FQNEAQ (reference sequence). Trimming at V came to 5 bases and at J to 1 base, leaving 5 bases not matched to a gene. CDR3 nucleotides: TGTGCCAGCAGCCTTACTAGCGGACGCACAGATACGCAGTATTTT. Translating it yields CASSLTSGRTDTQYF.

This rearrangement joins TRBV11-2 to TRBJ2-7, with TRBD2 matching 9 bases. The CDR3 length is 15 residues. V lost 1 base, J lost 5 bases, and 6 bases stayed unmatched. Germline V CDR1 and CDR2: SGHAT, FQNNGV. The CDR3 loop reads CASSLGLAGAHEQYF. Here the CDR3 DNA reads TGTGCCAGCAGCTTAGGGTTAGCGGGGGCCCACGAGCAGTACTTC.

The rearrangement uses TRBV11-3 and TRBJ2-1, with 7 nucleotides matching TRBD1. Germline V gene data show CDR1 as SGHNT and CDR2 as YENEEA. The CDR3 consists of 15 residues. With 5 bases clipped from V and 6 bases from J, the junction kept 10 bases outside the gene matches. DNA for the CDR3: TGTGCCAGCAGCCCTCAACCTGGACAGGCCAATGAGCAGTTCTTC. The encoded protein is CASSPQPGQANEQFF.

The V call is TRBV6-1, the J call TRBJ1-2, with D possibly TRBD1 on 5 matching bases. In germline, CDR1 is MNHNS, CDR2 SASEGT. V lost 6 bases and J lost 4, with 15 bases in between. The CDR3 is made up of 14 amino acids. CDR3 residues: CASRKQDPLYGYTF. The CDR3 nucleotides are TGTGCCAGCAGAAAACAGGACCCTCTCTATGGCTACACCTTC.

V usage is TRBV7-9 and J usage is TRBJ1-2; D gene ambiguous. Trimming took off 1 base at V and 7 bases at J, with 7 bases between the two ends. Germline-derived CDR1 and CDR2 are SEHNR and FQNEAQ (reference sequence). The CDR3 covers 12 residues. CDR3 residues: CASSLDVGGYTF. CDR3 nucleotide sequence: TGTGCCAGCAGCTTAGATGTCGGTGGCTACACCTTC.

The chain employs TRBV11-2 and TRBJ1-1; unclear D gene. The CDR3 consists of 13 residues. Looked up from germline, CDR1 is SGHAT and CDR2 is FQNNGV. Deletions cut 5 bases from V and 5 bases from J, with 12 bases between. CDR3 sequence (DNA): TGTGCCAGCAGCCCAAAGGGTAGGACTGAAGCTTTCTTT. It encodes CASSPKGRTEAFF.

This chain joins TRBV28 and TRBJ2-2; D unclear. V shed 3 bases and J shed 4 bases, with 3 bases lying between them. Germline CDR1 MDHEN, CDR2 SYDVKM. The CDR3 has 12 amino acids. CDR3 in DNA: TGTGCCAGCAGTTTGCGCACCGGGGAGCTGTTTTTT. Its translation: CASSLRTGELFF.

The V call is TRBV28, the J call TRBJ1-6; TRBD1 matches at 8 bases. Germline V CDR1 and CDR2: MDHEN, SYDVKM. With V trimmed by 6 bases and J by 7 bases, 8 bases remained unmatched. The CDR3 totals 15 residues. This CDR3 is CASRPGGLGNSPLHF. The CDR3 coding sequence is TGTGCCAGCAGGCCAGGGGGCTTGGGGAATTCACCCCTCCACTTT.

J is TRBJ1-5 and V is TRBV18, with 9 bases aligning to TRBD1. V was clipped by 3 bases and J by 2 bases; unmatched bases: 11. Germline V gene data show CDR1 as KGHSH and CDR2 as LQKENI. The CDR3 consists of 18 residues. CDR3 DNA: TGTGCCAGCTCACCCTATGGACAGGGGTTGATCGGCAATCAGCCCCAGCATTTT. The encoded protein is CASSPYGQGLIGNQPQHF.

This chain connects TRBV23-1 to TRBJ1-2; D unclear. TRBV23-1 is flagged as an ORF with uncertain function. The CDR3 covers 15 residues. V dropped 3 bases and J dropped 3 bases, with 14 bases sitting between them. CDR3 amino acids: CASSHSLSSDYGYTF. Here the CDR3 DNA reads TGCGCCAGCAGTCATTCTCTAAGTTCGGACTATGGCTACACCTTC.

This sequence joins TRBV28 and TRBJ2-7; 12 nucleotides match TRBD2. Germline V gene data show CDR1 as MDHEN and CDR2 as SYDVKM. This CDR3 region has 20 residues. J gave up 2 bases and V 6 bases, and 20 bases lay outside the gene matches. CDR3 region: CASRPVRSVGLAGGAYEQYF. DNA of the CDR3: TGTGCCAGCAGACCAGTCAGGTCTGTCGGGCTAGCGGGAGGGGCCTACGAGCAGTACTTC. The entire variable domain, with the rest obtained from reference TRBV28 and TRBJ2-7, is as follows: DVKVTQSSRYLVKRTGEKVFLECVQDMDHENMFWYRQDPGLGLRLIYFSYDVKMKEKGDIPEGYSVSREKKERFSLILESASTNQTSMYLCASRPVRSVGLAGGAYEQYFGPGTRLTVT.

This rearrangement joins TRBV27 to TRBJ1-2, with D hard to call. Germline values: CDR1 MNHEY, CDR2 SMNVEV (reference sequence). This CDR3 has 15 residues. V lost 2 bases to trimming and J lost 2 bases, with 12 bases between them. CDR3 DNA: TGTGCCAGCAGTTTAGGGCGGCCCTCGAACTATGGCTACACCTTC. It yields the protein CASSLGRPSNYGYTF.

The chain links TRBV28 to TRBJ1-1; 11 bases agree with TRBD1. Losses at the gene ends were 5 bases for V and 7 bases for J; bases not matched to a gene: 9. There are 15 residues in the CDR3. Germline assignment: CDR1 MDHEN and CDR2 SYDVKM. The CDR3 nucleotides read TGTGCCAGCAGTACCGGGACAGGGGGGTTGGATGAAGCTTTCTTT. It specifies CASSTGTGGLDEAFF.

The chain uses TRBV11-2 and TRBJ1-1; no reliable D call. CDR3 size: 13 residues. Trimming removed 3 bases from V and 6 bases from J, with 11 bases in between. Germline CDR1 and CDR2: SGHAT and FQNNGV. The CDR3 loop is CASSFKGYPEAFF. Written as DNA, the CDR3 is TGTGCCAGCAGCTTTAAGGGCTACCCTGAAGCTTTCTTT.

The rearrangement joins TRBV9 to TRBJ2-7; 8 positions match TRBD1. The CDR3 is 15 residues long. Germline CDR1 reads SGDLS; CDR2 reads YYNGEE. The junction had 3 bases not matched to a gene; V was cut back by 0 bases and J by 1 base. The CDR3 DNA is TGTGCCAGCAGCGTAGGGGGACAGGCGTCCTACGAGCAGTACTTC. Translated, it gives CASSVGGQASYEQYF.

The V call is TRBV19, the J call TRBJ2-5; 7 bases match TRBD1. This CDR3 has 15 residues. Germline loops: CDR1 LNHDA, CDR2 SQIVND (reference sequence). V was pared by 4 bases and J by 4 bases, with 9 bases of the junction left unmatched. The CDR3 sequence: CASSTRRGGIETQYF. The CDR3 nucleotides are TGTGCCAGTAGTACCCGTCGAGGGGGCATAGAGACCCAGTACTTC.

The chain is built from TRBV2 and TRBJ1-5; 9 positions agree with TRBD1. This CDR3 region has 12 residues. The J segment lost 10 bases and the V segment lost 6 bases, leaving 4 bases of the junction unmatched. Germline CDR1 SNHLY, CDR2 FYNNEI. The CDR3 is CASRGTGRPQHF. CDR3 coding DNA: TGTGCCAGCAGGGGGACAGGGCGACCCCAGCATTTT.

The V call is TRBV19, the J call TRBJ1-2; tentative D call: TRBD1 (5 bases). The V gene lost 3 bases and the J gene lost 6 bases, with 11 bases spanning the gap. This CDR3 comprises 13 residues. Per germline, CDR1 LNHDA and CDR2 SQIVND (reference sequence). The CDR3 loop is CASSISGKDGYTF. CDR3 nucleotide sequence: TGTGCCAGTAGTATTTCAGGGAAAGATGGCTACACCTTC.

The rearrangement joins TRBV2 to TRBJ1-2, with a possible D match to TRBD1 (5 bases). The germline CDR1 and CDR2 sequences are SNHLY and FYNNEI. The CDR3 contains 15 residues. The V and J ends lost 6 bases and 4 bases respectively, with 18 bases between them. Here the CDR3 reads CASRSRQILVYGYTF. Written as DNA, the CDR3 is TGTGCCAGCAGAAGCCGACAGATTCTAGTCTATGGCTACACCTTC.

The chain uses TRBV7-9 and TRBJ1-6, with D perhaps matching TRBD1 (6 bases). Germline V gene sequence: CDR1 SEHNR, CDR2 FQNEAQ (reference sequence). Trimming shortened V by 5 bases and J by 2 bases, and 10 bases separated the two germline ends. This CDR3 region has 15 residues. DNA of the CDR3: TGTGCCAGCAGCGATTGGACAGCCTATAATTCACCCCTCCACTTT. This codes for CASSDWTAYNSPLHF.

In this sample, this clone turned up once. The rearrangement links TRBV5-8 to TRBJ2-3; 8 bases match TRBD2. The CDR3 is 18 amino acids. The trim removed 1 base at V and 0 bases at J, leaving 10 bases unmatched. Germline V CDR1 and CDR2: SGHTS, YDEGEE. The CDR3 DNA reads TGTGCCAGCAGCTTGTCCGCAGACCTAGCGGGTAGCACAGATACGCAGTATTTT. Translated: CASSLSADLAGSTDTQYF.

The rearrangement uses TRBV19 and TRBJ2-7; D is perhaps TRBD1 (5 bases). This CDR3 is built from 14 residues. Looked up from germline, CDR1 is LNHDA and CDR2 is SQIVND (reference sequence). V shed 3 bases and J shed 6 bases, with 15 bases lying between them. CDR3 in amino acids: CASSIGRTPTEQYF. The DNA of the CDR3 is TGTGCCAGTAGTATCGGTCGGACACCTACCGAGCAGTACTTC.

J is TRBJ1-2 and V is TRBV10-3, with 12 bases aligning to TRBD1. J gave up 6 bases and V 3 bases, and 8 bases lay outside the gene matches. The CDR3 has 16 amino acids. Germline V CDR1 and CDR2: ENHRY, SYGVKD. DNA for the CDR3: TGTGCCATCAGTGATTATGGGACAGGGGGCCGGGATGGCTACACCTTC. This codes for CAISDYGTGGRDGYTF.

The CDR3 coding sequence is TGCAGTGCTAGTGGGGCAGGGTCTGTTAATTCACCCCTCCACTTT. Protein: CSASGAGSVNSPLHF. The chain employs TRBV20-1 and TRBJ1-6; a possible D gene is TRBD1 (5 bases). V dropped 3 bases and J dropped 6 bases, with 15 bases sitting between them. The CDR3 is 15 amino acids. CDR1 DFQATT and CDR2 SNEGSKA come from the germline V gene (reference sequence).